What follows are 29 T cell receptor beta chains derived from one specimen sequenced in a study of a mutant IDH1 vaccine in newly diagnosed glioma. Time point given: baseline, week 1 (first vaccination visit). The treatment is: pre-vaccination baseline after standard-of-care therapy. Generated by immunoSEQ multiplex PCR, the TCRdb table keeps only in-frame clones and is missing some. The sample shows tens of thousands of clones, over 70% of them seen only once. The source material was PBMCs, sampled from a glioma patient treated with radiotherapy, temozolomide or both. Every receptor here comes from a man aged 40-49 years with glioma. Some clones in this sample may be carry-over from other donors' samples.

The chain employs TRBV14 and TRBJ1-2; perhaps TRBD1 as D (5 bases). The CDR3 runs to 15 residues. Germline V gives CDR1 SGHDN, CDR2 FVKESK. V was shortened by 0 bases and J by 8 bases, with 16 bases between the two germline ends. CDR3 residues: CASSQDLIQGAGYTF. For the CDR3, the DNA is TGTGCCAGCAGCCAAGATCTGATTCAGGGTGCCGGCTACACCTTC. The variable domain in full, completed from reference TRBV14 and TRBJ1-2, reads EAGVTQFPSHSVIEKGQTVTLRCDPISGHDNLYWYRRVMGKEIKFLLHFVKESKQDESGMPNNRFLAERTGGTYSTLKVQPAELEDSGVYFCASSQDLIQGAGYTFGSGTRLTVV.

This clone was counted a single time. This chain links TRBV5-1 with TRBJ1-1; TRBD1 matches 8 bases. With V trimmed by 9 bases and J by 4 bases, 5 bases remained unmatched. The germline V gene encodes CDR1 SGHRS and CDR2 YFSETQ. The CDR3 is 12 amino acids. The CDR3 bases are TGCGCCACCTCAGACAGGGGCACTGAAGCTTTCTTT. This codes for CATSDRGTEAFF.

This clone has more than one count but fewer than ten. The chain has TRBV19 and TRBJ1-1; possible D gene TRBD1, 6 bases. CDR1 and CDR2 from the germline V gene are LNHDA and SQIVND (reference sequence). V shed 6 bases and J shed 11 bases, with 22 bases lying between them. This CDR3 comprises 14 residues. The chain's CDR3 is CASSIGQSNSAAFF. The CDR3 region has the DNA TGTGCCAGTAGCATTGGACAGTCCAATAGTGCGGCTTTCTTT.

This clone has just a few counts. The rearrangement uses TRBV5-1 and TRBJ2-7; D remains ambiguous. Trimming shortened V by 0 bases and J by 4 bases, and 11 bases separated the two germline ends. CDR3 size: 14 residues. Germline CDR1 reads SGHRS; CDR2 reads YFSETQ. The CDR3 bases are TGCGCCAGCAGCTTGGTGGTGGCCCCATACGAGCAGTACTTC. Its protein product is CASSLVVAPYEQYF. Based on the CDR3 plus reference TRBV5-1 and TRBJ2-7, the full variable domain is KAGVTQTPRYLIKTRGQQVTLSCSPISGHRSVSWYQQTPGQGLQFLFEYFSETQRNKGNFPGRFSGRQFSNSRSEMNVSTLELGDSALYLCASSLVVAPYEQYFGPGTRLTVT.

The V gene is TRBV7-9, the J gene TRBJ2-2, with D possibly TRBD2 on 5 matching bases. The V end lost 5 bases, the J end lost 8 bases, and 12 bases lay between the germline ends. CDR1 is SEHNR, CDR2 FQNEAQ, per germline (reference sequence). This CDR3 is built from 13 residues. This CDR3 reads CASSPGPGGELFF. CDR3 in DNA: TGTGCCAGCAGCCCCGGTCCGGGGGGGGAGCTGTTTTTT.

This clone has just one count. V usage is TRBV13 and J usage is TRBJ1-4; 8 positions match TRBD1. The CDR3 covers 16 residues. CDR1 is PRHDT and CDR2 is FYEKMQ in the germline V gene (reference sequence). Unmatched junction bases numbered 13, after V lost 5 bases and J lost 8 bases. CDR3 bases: TGTGCCAGCAGCCAAAGCGGGCAGGGGGCACGAGAAAAACTGTTTTTT. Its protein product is CASSQSGQGAREKLFF.

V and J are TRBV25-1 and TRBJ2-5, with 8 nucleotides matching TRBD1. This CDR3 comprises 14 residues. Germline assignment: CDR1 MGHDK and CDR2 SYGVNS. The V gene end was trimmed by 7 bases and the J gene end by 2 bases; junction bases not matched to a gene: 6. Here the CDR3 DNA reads TGTGCCAGCACCGAGGACAGGGAACAAGAGACCCAGTACTTC. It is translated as CASTEDREQETQYF. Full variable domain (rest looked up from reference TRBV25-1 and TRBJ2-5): EADIYQTPRYLVIGTGKKITLECSQTMGHDKMYWYQQDPGMELHLIHYSYGVNSTEKGDLSSESTVSRIRTEHFPLTLESARPSHTSQYLCASTEDREQETQYFGPGTRLLVL.

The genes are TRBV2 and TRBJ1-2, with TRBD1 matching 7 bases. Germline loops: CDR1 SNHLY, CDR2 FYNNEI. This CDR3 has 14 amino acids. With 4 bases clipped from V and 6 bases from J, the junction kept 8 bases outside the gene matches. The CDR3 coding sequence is TGTGCCAGCAGTGGGGAGGGGGCGCGGGATGGCTACACCTTC. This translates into CASSGEGARDGYTF.

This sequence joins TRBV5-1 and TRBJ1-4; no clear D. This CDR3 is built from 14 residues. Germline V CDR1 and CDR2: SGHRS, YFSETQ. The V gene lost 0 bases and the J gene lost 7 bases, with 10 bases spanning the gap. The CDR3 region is CASSLGQSGEKLFF. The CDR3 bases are TGCGCCAGCAGCTTGGGCCAGTCTGGTGAAAAACTGTTTTTT.

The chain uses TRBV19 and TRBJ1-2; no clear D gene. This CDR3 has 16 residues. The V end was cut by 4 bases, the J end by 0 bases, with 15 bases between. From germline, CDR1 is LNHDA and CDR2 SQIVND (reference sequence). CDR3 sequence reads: CASSTHIGSTNYGYTF. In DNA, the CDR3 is TGTGCCAGTAGTACCCACATAGGCTCGACTAACTATGGCTACACCTTC.

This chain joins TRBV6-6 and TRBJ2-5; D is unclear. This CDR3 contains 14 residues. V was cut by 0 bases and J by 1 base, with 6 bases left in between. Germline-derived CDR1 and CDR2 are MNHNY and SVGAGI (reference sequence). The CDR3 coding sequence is TGTGCCAGCAGTTACTCGGGCAGCCAAGAGACCCAGTACTTC. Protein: CASSYSGSQETQYF.

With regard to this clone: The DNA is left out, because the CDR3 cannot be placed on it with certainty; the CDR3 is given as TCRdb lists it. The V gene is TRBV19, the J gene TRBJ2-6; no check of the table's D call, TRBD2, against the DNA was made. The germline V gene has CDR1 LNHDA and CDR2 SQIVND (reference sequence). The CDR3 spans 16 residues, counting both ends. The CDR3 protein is CASSTSAVSGANVLTF.

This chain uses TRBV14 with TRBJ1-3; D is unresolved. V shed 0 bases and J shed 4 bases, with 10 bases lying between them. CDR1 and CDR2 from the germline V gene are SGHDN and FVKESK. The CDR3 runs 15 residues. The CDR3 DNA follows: TGTGCCAGCAGCCAAGAGATGGGTACGGGAAACACCATATATTTT. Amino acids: CASSQEMGTGNTIYF.

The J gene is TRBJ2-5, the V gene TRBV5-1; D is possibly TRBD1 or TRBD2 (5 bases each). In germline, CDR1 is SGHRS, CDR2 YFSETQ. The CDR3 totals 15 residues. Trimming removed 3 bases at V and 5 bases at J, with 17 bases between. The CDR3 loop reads CASSSGTRYGETQYF. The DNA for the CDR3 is TGCGCCAGCAGCTCCGGGACCCGTTATGGGGAGACCCAGTACTTC.

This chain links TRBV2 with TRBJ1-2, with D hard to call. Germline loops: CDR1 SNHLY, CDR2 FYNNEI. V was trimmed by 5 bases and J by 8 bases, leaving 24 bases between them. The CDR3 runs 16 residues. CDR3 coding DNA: TGTGCCAGCAGTTACCTCCTCGGGCCTTCGGAGGGAGGCTACACCTTC. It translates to CASSYLLGPSEGGYTF.

The CDR3 nucleotides are TGTGCCAGCAGCGTGACAGGGAGCAATCAGCCCCAGCATTTT. This translates into CASSVTGSNQPQHF. V is TRBV6-4 and J is TRBJ1-5; 7 bases align to TRBD1. V was pared by 6 bases and J by 1 base, with 3 bases of the junction left unmatched. CDR3 size: 14 residues. The germline CDR1 and CDR2 sequences are MRHNA and SNTAGT.

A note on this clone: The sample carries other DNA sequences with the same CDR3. The CDR3 DNA sequence: TGCGCCAGCAGTTCTGGGCAGACGAACACTGAAGCTTTCTTT. The encoded protein is CASSSGQTNTEAFF. This chain uses TRBV5-1 with TRBJ1-1, with D unresolved. Trimming left V 5 bases short and J 1 base short, with 12 bases between. Germline CDR1 SGHRS, CDR2 YFSETQ. There are 14 residues in the CDR3.

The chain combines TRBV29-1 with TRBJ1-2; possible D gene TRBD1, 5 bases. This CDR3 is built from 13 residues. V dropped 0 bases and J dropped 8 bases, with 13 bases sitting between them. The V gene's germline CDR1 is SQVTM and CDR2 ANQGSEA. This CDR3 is CSVEEEGWGGYTF. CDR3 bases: TGCAGCGTTGAAGAAGAGGGTTGGGGCGGCTACACCTTC. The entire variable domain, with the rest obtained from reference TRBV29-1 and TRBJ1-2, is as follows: SAVISQKPSRDICQRGTSLTIQCQVDSQVTMMFWYRQQPGQSLTLIATANQGSEATYESGFVIDKFPISRPNLTFSTLTVSNMSPEDSSIYLCSVEEEGWGGYTFGSGTRLTVV.

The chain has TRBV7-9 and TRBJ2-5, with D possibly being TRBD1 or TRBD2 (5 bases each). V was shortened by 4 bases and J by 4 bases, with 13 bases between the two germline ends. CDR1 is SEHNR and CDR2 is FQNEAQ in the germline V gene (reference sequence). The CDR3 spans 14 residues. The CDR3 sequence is CASSYGAGIETQYF. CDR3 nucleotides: TGTGCCAGCAGCTACGGGGCAGGGATAGAGACCCAGTACTTC.

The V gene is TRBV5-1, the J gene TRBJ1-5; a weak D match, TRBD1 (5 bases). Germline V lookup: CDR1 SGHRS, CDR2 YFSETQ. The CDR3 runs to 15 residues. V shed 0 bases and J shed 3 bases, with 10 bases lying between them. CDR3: CASSLGGRINQPQHF. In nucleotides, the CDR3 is TGCGCCAGCAGCTTGGGGGGCAGGATCAATCAGCCCCAGCATTTT.

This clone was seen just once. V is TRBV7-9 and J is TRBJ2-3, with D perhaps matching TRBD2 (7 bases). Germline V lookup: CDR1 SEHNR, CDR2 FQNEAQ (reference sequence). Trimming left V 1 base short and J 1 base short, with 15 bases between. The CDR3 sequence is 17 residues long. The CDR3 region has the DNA TGTGCCAGCAGCTTAGGTCGGGCGGGGGCCCGCACAGATACGCAGTATTTT. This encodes CASSLGRAGARTDTQYF.

Written as DNA, the CDR3 is TGTGCCAGCAGTGAATTGGGGGGCGCCGGAAACACCATATATTTT. It yields the protein CASSELGGAGNTIYF. The rearrangement links TRBV6-1 to TRBJ1-3, with a tentative D call TRBD1 (6 bases). Trimming took off 2 bases at V and 4 bases at J, with 12 bases between the two ends. The germline V gene encodes CDR1 MNHNS and CDR2 SASEGT. The CDR3 runs 15 residues.

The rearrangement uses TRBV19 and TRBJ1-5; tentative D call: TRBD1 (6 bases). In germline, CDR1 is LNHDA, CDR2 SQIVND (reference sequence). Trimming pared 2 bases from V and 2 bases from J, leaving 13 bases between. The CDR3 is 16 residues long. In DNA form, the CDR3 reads TGTGCCAGTAGTATAATCAGGGGAGAAGGCAATCAGCCCCAGCATTTT. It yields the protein CASSIIRGEGNQPQHF.

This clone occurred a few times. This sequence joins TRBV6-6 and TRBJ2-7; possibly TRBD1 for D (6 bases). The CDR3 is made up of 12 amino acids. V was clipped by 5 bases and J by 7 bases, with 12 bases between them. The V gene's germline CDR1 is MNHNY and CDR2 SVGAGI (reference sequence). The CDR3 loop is CASSNQGIEQYF. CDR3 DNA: TGTGCCAGCAGTAACCAGGGGATAGAGCAGTACTTC.

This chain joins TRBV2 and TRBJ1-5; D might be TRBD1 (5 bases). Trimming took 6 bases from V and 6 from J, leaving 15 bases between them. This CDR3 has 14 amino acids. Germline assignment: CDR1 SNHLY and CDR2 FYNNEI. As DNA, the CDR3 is TGTGCCAGCAGACGAGGCGGGGCAACTCAGCCCCAGCATTTT. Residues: CASRRGGATQPQHF.

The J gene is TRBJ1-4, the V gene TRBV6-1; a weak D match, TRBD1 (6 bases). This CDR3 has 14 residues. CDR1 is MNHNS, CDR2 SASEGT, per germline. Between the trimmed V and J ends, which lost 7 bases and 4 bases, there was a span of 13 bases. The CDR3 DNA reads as TGTGCCAGCAACCCCGGGACATATAATGAAAAACTGTTTTTT. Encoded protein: CASNPGTYNEKLFF.

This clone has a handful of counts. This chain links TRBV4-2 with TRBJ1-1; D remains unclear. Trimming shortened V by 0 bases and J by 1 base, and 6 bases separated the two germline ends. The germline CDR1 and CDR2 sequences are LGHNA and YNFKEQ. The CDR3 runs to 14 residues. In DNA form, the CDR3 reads TGTGCCAGCAGCCAAGACAGATCGAACACTGAAGCTTTCTTT. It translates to CASSQDRSNTEAFF.

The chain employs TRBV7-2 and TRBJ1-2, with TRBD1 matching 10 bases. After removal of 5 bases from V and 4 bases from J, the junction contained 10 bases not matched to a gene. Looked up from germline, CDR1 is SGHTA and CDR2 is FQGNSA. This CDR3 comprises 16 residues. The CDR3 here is CASSPTGTGVPYGYTF. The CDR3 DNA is TGTGCCAGCAGCCCAACCGGGACAGGGGTGCCCTATGGCTACACCTTC.

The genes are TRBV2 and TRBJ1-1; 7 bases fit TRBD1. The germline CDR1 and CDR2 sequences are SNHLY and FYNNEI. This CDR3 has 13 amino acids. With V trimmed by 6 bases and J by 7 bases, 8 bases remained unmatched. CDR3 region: CASRQGMGGEAFF. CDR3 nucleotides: TGTGCCAGCAGACAGGGGATGGGTGGTGAAGCTTTCTTT.